The 24 T cell receptor beta chains listed next were all sequenced from one sample in a study of shared clonotypes between healthy human individuals. Profiled with immunoSEQ multiplex PCR; TCRdb holds only in-frame clones, not every one. This table holds 730,000 or so clones, 55% to 75% found once. Specimen: memory CD4+ T cells sorted from blood. The subset here: CD45RA-negative fraction. All receptors come from a woman in her 30s in good health.

This rearrangement joins TRBV2 to TRBJ2-1; 8 positions agree with TRBD2. The germline CDR1 and CDR2 sequences are SNHLY and FYNNEI. V shed 1 base and J 9 bases; nucleotides not matched to a gene: 17. This CDR3 contains 18 residues. DNA for the CDR3: TGTGCCAGCAGTGAAGGGATAGCGGGAATGATCATACGTGGTGAGCAGTTCTTC. This gives the protein CASSEGIAGMIIRGEQFF.

This clone was detected only a few times. The chain is built from TRBV28 and TRBJ2-7, with 7 nucleotides matching TRBD1. This CDR3 is 14 amino acids long. Germline V gives CDR1 MDHEN, CDR2 SYDVKM. After removal of 6 bases from V and 3 bases from J, the junction contained 8 bases not matched to a gene. The CDR3 region has the DNA TGTGCCAGCAGACGGGACAGCCTCAACTACGAGCAGTACTTC. Amino acids: CASRRDSLNYEQYF.

The chain couples TRBV7-9 to TRBJ2-3, with D possibly matching TRBD2 (5 bases). CDR1 and CDR2 from the germline V gene are SEHNR and FQNEAQ (reference sequence). The CDR3 spans 14 residues. V lost 2 bases, J lost 1 base, and 7 bases lay in between. CDR3 nucleotide sequence: TGTGCCAGCAGCTTAATGGAGGGCACAGATACGCAGTATTTT. Encoded protein: CASSLMEGTDTQYF. Together with reference TRBV7-9 and TRBJ2-3, the CDR3 gives the full variable domain: DTGVSQNPRHKITKRGQNVTFRCDPISEHNRLYWYRQTLGQGPEFLTYFQNEAQLEKSRLLSDRFSAERPKGSFSTLEIQRTEQGDSAMYLCASSLMEGTDTQYFGPGTRLTVL.

The chain's CDR3 is CASSGSGTNYEQYF. Here the CDR3 DNA reads TGTGCCAGCAGCGGGAGCGGGACTAACTACGAGCAGTACTTC. The chain carries TRBV11-2 and TRBJ2-7; 7 bases are shared with TRBD2. The CDR3 has 14 amino acids. The V and J ends lost 5 bases and 3 bases, in that order; junction bases with no gene match: 7. The germline V gene encodes CDR1 SGHAT and CDR2 FQNNGV.

The V call is TRBV14, the J call TRBJ2-1, with D uncertain. Trimming removed 0 bases at V and 5 bases at J, with 8 bases between. The germline V gene encodes CDR1 SGHDN and CDR2 FVKESK. The CDR3 consists of 14 residues. As DNA, the CDR3 is TGTGCCAGCAGCCAAGAATCCAGGAACAATGAGCAGTTCTTC. Translating gives CASSQESRNNEQFF.

This chain connects TRBV15 to TRBJ2-1; TRBD2 agrees at 8 bases. The CDR3 has 13 residues. J was trimmed by 6 bases and V by 4 bases; bases with no gene match: 2. Germline assignment: CDR1 LNHNV and CDR2 YYDKDF (reference sequence). This chain's CDR3 is CATSKGTSNEQFF. CDR3 DNA sequence: TGTGCCACCAGCAAGGGGACTAGCAATGAGCAGTTCTTC. The entire variable domain, with the rest obtained from reference TRBV15 and TRBJ2-1, is as follows: DAMVIQNPRYQVTQFGKPVTLSCSQTLNHNVMYWYQQKSSQAPKLLFHYYDKDFNNEADTPDNFQSRRPNTSFCFLDIRSPGLGDTAMYLCATSKGTSNEQFFGPGTRLTVL.

This clone was detected only a few times. This rearrangement joins TRBV6-4 to TRBJ2-3, with a tentative D call TRBD2 (6 bases). V was clipped by 5 bases and J by 2 bases, with 17 bases between them. Germline V CDR1 and CDR2: MRHNA, SNTAGT. This CDR3 region has 16 residues. The CDR3 nucleotides are TGTGCCAGCAGTTTATCCGCTAGCGCGATCACAGATACGCAGTATTTT. Translation gives CASSLSASAITDTQYF.

The table lists this clone with a few counts. The V call is TRBV5-1, the J call TRBJ2-5; 12 positions match TRBD2. The V gene's germline CDR1 is SGHRS and CDR2 YFSETQ. J lost 6 bases, V lost 4 bases, and 10 bases had no gene match. This CDR3 contains 16 residues. CDR3 sequence (DNA): TGCGCCAGCAGCCCTCGGATTACTAGCGGGGGGAAGACCCAGTACTTC. Protein product: CASSPRITSGGKTQYF.

This clone was observed a few times. Different DNA sequences within this sample yield the same CDR3. The chain carries TRBV18 and TRBJ2-2; D not certain. V lost 3 bases to trimming and J lost 3 bases, with 2 bases between them. Germline CDR1 and CDR2: KGHSH and LQKENI. The CDR3 is made up of 12 amino acids. The CDR3 DNA reads TGTGCCAGCTCACCCGACACCGGGGAGCTGTTTTTT. Amino acids: CASSPDTGELFF.

The sample holds many counts of this clone. The chain is built from TRBV18 and TRBJ1-2; TRBD1 aligns across 7 bases. CDR1 is KGHSH, CDR2 LQKENI, per germline. The CDR3 consists of 13 residues. The J segment lost 6 bases and the V segment lost 2 bases, leaving 3 bases of the junction unmatched. This CDR3 reads CASSPADRDGYTF. As DNA, the CDR3 is TGTGCCAGCTCACCAGCCGACAGGGATGGCTACACCTTC.

This clone was seen only a few times. This chain uses TRBV28 with TRBJ2-7; 8 bases fit TRBD1. J lost 4 bases, V lost 4 bases, and 15 bases had no gene match. Germline V gene lookup returns CDR1 MDHEN and CDR2 SYDVKM. The CDR3 is 17 residues long. The CDR3 bases are TGTGCCAGCAGTTCCCCGGGACAGGTACAATTGGGGTACGAGCAGTACTTC. Translating gives CASSSPGQVQLGYEQYF.

The genes are TRBV19 and TRBJ1-5; 9 bases match TRBD1. This CDR3 is built from 16 residues. Germline trimming cut 4 bases from V and 6 bases from J; bases unmatched to any gene: 10. The V gene's germline CDR1 is LNHDA and CDR2 SQIVND (reference sequence). The CDR3 DNA follows: TGTGCCAGTAGTACCGAGGACAGGGGAAGGGTTCAGCCCCAGCATTTT. Protein product: CASSTEDRGRVQPQHF.

V and J are TRBV5-1 and TRBJ2-3, with TRBD2 identical over 10 bases. CDR3 size: 18 residues. After removal of 4 bases from V and 0 bases from J, the junction contained 11 bases not matched to a gene. Germline V CDR1 and CDR2: SGHRS, YFSETQ. The CDR3 DNA is TGCGCCAGCAGCCCCGGGACTAGCGCCATGTCTAGCACAGATACGCAGTATTTT. This translates into CASSPGTSAMSSTDTQYF.

The chain uses TRBV11-2 and TRBJ2-7; TRBD2 matches 10 bases. CDR3 length equals 15 residues. Germline CDR1 reads SGHAT; CDR2 reads FQNNGV. V gave up 4 bases and J gave up 2 bases; unmatched junction bases: 5. In nucleotides, the CDR3 is TGTGCCAGCAGCTCCGGACTAGCGGATCCCTACGAGCAGTACTTC. This sequence encodes CASSSGLADPYEQYF.

Notes on this clone: At one of its ends the junction is not consistent with the germline gene, which may arise from a read error. V usage is TRBV11-2 and J usage is TRBJ2-1; TRBD2 matches at 9 bases. Looked up from germline, CDR1 is SGHAT and CDR2 is FQNNGV. The length of the CDR3 is 16 residues. The CDR3 nucleotides are TGTGCCAGCAGCTTAGCCCGCGGGAGGGCCTACGATGAGCAGTTCTTC. Translation gives CASSLARGRAYDEQFF.

The table lists this clone with a few counts. The chain has TRBV6-4 and TRBJ2-1; 9 positions match TRBD1. The germline gives CDR1 MRHNA, CDR2 SNTAGT. V lost 0 bases and J lost 5; bases outside the gene matches: 2. There are 15 residues in the CDR3. The CDR3 here is CASSDSGQGHNEQFF. CDR3 nucleotide sequence: TGTGCCAGCAGTGACTCGGGACAGGGACACAATGAGCAGTTCTTC.

The V gene is TRBV2, the J gene TRBJ1-1, with D unclear. Per the germline V gene, CDR1 is SNHLY and CDR2 is FYNNEI. V shed 9 bases and J shed 7 bases, with 24 bases lying between them. The CDR3 covers 15 residues. Here the CDR3 DNA reads TGTGCCAGTCGGGAGCGGGAGCTAGGAGTGAGTGAAGCTTTCTTT. Translating gives CASRERELGVSEAFF.

On this clone: In the same sample, other DNA sequences code for this CDR3. The CDR3 DNA reads as TGCGCCAGCAGCACCGACAGCTCTTCCTACAATGAGCAGTTCTTC. Protein sequence: CASSTDSSSYNEQFF. The chain uses TRBV5-1 and TRBJ2-1, with D perhaps matching TRBD1 (5 bases). Trimming removed 4 bases at V and 1 base at J, with 12 bases between. The germline V gene encodes CDR1 SGHRS and CDR2 YFSETQ. This CDR3 spans 15 amino acids.

The chain joins TRBV28 to TRBJ2-7; possible D gene TRBD1, 5 bases. In germline, CDR1 is MDHEN, CDR2 SYDVKM. Trimming removed 9 bases at V and 2 bases at J, with 20 bases between. This CDR3 contains 15 residues. CDR3 sequence: CASLTFRTPPYEQYF. CDR3 coding DNA: TGTGCCAGTCTAACTTTCAGGACACCGCCCTACGAGCAGTACTTC.

The chain links TRBV30 to TRBJ1-5, with D possibly being TRBD1 (6 bases). V lost 5 bases and J lost 4, with 15 bases in between. This CDR3 contains 14 residues. Germline assignment: CDR1 GTSNPN and CDR2 SVGIG (reference sequence). The CDR3 nucleotides read TGTGCCTGGGACCATGGACAGATTAATCAGCCCCAGCATTTT. This gives the protein CAWDHGQINQPQHF.

CDR3 DNA sequence: TGCAGCGTTGAACTCGGTGGGATGGATGAGACCCAGTACTTC. This gives the protein CSVELGGMDETQYF. The chain joins TRBV29-1 to TRBJ2-5, with unresolved D. V was pared by 2 bases and J by 5 bases, with 15 bases between. This CDR3 comprises 14 residues. The germline V gene encodes CDR1 SQVTM and CDR2 ANQGSEA.

This clone came up many times. This sequence joins TRBV10-3 and TRBJ2-7, with D maybe TRBD2 (6 bases). The CDR3 has 12 residues. Trimming stripped 4 bases from V and 5 bases from J, with 9 bases between. CDR1 ENHRY and CDR2 SYGVKD come from the germline V gene. The CDR3 spells CAISGGEDEQYF. The CDR3 DNA reads as TGTGCCATCAGTGGCGGGGAAGACGAGCAGTACTTC.

The chain has TRBV6-1 and TRBJ2-7; 9 bases are shared with TRBD2. This CDR3 is built from 16 residues. Trimming cost V 2 bases and J 5 bases; bases outside gene matches: 10. Germline-derived CDR1 and CDR2 are MNHNS and SASEGT. The CDR3 spells CASSELAGALKDEQYF. DNA for the CDR3: TGTGCCAGCAGTGAATTAGCGGGAGCGTTGAAGGACGAGCAGTACTTC.

For this clone: The same CDR3 is also encoded by other DNA sequences in this sample. The chain joins TRBV11-3 to TRBJ2-1; 10 bases are shared with TRBD2. The CDR3 consists of 16 residues. Germline CDR1 reads SGHNT; CDR2 reads YENEEA. The trim removed 1 base at V and 4 bases at J, leaving 4 bases unmatched. The CDR3 spells CASSLGLAGAYNEQFF. The CDR3 DNA follows: TGTGCCAGCAGCTTAGGGCTAGCGGGAGCTTACAATGAGCAGTTCTTC.